The 13 T cell receptor beta chains listed next were all sequenced from one sample in a study of blood T cell repertoires in COVID-19. Clones were read by immunoSEQ multiplex PCR, and TCRdb kept only the in-frame ones, dropping some. The sample has roughly 230,000 clones, 65% to 90% seen once. The sequencing sample was made of peripheral blood. All receptors derive from a woman aged 45-65 years with acute or convalescent COVID-19.

V usage is TRBV5-8 and J usage is TRBJ2-7; tentative D call: TRBD2 (6 bases). Germline V gives CDR1 SGHTS, CDR2 YDEGEE. The CDR3 has 13 residues. Trimming shortened V by 0 bases and J by 3 bases, and 7 bases separated the two germline ends. The CDR3 loop reads CASSLGGDYEQYF. CDR3 in DNA: TGTGCCAGCAGCTTGGGGGGGGACTACGAGCAGTACTTC. Variable domain in full (rest from reference TRBV5-8 and TRBJ2-7): EAGVTQSPTHLIKTRGQQATLRCSPISGHTSVYWYQQALGLGLQFLLWYDEGEERNRGNFPPRFSGRQFPNYSSELNVNALELEDSALYLCASSLGGDYEQYFGPGTRLTVT.

This rearrangement joins TRBV23-1 to TRBJ1-1; D not resolved. TRBV23-1 is annotated as an ORF whose role is uncertain. CDR3 length: 14 residues. Trimming shortened V by 6 bases and J by 4 bases, and 15 bases separated the two germline ends. CDR3: CASRTTGVSTEAFF. CDR3 nucleotides: TGCGCCAGCAGAACGACGGGTGTAAGCACTGAAGCTTTCTTT.

Written as DNA, the CDR3 is TGTGCCAGCTCGATGTGGGACAGGAGCAACGAGCAGTACTTC. Its protein is CASSMWDRSNEQYF. This chain joins TRBV18 and TRBJ2-7, with 8 bases that match TRBD1. Germline V lookup: CDR1 KGHSH, CDR2 LQKENI. V dropped 6 bases and J dropped 5; count of bases not matched to a gene: 9. The CDR3 consists of 14 residues.

The rearrangement links TRBV19 to TRBJ1-5; 9 nucleotides align to TRBD1. Germline-derived CDR1 and CDR2 are LNHDA and SQIVND (reference sequence). J gave up 2 bases and V 1 base, and 3 bases lay outside the gene matches. The CDR3 sequence is 16 residues long. The DNA of the CDR3 is TGTGCCAGTAGTATAGGCTGGGACAGGGGCAATCAGCCCCAGCATTTT. As protein: CASSIGWDRGNQPQHF.

The V call is TRBV7-2, the J call TRBJ1-5, with 7 bases matching TRBD1. The V gene end was trimmed by 1 base and the J gene end by 10 bases; junction bases not matched to a gene: 10. The CDR3 runs 15 residues. Germline assignment: CDR1 SGHTA and CDR2 FQGNSA. Here the CDR3 reads CASSLGGTAGRPQHF. For the CDR3, the DNA is TGTGCCAGCAGCTTAGGGGGGACAGCCGGCAGACCCCAGCATTTT.

This clone turned up a few times. The chain is built from TRBV28 and TRBJ1-1; no reliable D call. Trimming took 5 bases from V and 4 from J, leaving 17 bases between them. The CDR3 sequence is 15 residues long. Germline V gene data show CDR1 as MDHEN and CDR2 as SYDVKM. The CDR3 coding sequence is TGTGCCAGCAGTCTACACACGGGTTCGGGCACTGAAGCTTTCTTT. Translated, it gives CASSLHTGSGTEAFF. The full variable domain, its missing parts supplied by reference TRBV28 and TRBJ1-1, is DVKVTQSSRYLVKRTGEKVFLECVQDMDHENMFWYRQDPGLGLRLIYFSYDVKMKEKGDIPEGYSVSREKKERFSLILESASTNQTSMYLCASSLHTGSGTEAFFGQGTRLTVV.

The genes are TRBV6-1 and TRBJ2-7, with TRBD1 matching over 7 bases. V was pared by 10 bases and J by 2 bases, with 17 bases of the junction left unmatched. The CDR3 has 16 amino acids. Germline values: CDR1 MNHNS, CDR2 SASEGT. Here the CDR3 reads CATREGARGKAYEQYF. The CDR3 DNA reads as TGTGCCACCCGTGAAGGGGCCAGGGGGAAAGCCTACGAGCAGTACTTC.

V and J are TRBV30 and TRBJ2-5, with 8 bases matching TRBD1. This CDR3 is built from 14 residues. Germline V CDR1 and CDR2: GTSNPN, SVGIG (reference sequence). J gave up 3 bases and V 3 bases, and 6 bases lay outside the gene matches. CDR3 region: CAWSDRGWEETQYF. CDR3 coding DNA: TGTGCCTGGAGCGACAGGGGATGGGAAGAGACCCAGTACTTC.

This chain uses TRBV7-9 with TRBJ2-1; D gene ambiguous. From germline, CDR1 is SEHNR and CDR2 FQNEAQ (reference sequence). The CDR3 has 14 residues. Trimming removed 2 bases from V and 1 base from J, with 6 bases in between. In DNA form, the CDR3 reads TGTGCCAGCAGCTTATCTAGTTCCTACAATGAGCAGTTCTTC. This codes for CASSLSSSYNEQFF.

This clone turned up a few times. This chain links TRBV28 with TRBJ1-4, with D possibly being TRBD1 (5 bases). The CDR3 contains 17 residues. Germline assignment: CDR1 MDHEN and CDR2 SYDVKM. The ends were cut back, 2 bases at V and 10 bases at J, with 23 bases in the middle. The CDR3 region is CASSLATRREKTGKLFF. The CDR3 nucleotides read TGTGCCAGCAGTTTAGCCACCCGCAGGGAAAAAACCGGAAAACTGTTTTTT.

J is TRBJ2-3 and V is TRBV19; D possibly corresponds to TRBD1 (5 bases). Trimming removed 7 bases from V and 6 bases from J, with 17 bases in between. CDR3 length: 14 amino acids. Germline V gene sequence: CDR1 LNHDA, CDR2 SQIVND (reference sequence). The CDR3 DNA reads as TGTGCCAGTAAAAGGGGCGCTCAGGAGGATACGCAGTATTTT. Protein product: CASKRGAQEDTQYF.

The CDR3 protein is CASSSGLANNEQFF. The CDR3 bases are TGTGCCAGCAGCTCGGGACTAGCGAACAATGAGCAGTTCTTC. This chain links TRBV7-9 with TRBJ2-1, with 10 nucleotides matching TRBD2. The germline gives CDR1 SEHNR, CDR2 FQNEAQ (reference sequence). CDR3 length equals 14 residues. After removal of 4 bases from V and 5 bases from J, the junction contained 2 bases not matched to a gene.

In DNA, the CDR3 is TGTGCCAGCAGCTGGAGAACTGGAAACACCATATATTTT. Translated, it gives CASSWRTGNTIYF. The chain is built from TRBV28 and TRBJ1-3; no firm D call. The V end was cut by 6 bases, the J end by 2 bases, with 8 bases between. This CDR3 contains 13 residues. CDR1 and CDR2 (germline): MDHEN, SYDVKM.